Here is one T cell receptor beta chain with its context. Its matching antigen is unknown. This specimen belongs to a study of Graves' ophthalmopathy and Graves' hyperthyroidism. On the study more broadly: Peripheral blood sampling preceded any treatment and occurred at initial diagnosis.

Diagnostic conclusions were grounded in clinical symptoms, serum thyroxine, TRAb, thyroid ultrasound and orbital computed tomography. Amplifying from RNA transcripts, the study obtained TCR beta CDR3 regions. The workflow started with a first-round RT-PCR run with HTBI primers and then moved on to a second-round multiplex PCR. TCRdb reprocessed the multiplex PCR reads via MiXCR and lists one record per CDR3 protein. Found here are approximately 640,000 distinct CDR3 sequences, 35% to 45% of them singletons; the top ten hold 3% to 4%. Study findings and constraints: Its predictions of ophthalmopathy progression gave the model roughly 71% sensitivity and approximately 72% specificity.

The CDR3 length is 21 residues. CDR1 is SGHNT and CDR2 is YENEEA in the germline V gene. After removal of 0 bases from V and 5 bases from J, the junction contained 23 bases not matched to a gene. The chain is built from TRBV11-3 and TRBJ2-5, with TRBD1 identical over 8 bases. The source is an adult man with Graves' ophthalmopathy. Input material: peripheral blood. The CDR3 protein is CASSLEGGQGAFLGGRETQYF. CDR3 nucleotides: TGTGCCAGCAGCTTAGAAGGAGGGCAGGGGGCGTTCTTAGGGGGTCGGGAGACCCAGTACTTC.